This paragraph covers one TCR beta chain sequence. As yet, its antigen is unknown. The genes are named according to mouse. The CDR3 goes on 1 residue after the read ends, and that part is filled in from the germline J gene. Regarding time point: mouse harvest day 14 after allogeneic transplant. Tail vein injection delivered 10^7 T-cell-depleted bone marrow cells and 10^6 splenic CD5+ T cells. B6 (H2b) cells into BALB/c (H2d) mice; tissues taken at day 7 or 14. Assay: immunoSEQ multiplex PCR; the TCRdb copy retains only in-frame clones and omits some. The sample yields approximately 2,100 clones, under 55% seen once. The data stem from a study of tissue T cells after allogeneic stem cell transplantation. The study, taken as a whole, reports: The patient cohort was small and clinically heterogeneous, with limited sampling depth. Anatomically similar tissues had similar TCR repertoires within each patient.

V shed 2 bases and J shed 0 bases, with 7 bases lying between them. Germline CDR1 KGHTA, CDR2 FRNEEI. The CDR3 loop spans 14 amino acids. This receptor was identified in a female BALB/c mouse given C57BL/6 T cells with graft-versus-host disease after an allogeneic hematopoietic cell transplant. Input material: liver tissue. The rearrangement uses TRBV24 and TRBJ1-2; D remains unclear. The CDR3 spells CASSLHPSNSDYTF. The part of the CDR3 DNA that was read is TGTGCCAGCAGTCTGCACCCATCAAACTCCGACTACACC.